This T cell receptor (beta chain) originates from a study of cytomegalovirus exposure and HLA in healthy donors. Study-level information: A later analysis reported the 120 or so validation repertoires used the same platform as the roughly 700 first-cohort repertoires.

Libraries were prepared by immunoSEQ multiplex PCR; TCRdb keeps only in-frame clonotypes and omits some of them. The profile covers roughly 98,000 clones, with around 88% appearing a single time and 3.9% taken by the ten largest. The CDR3 sequence is 15 residues long. The trim removed 3 bases at V and 5 bases at J, leaving 0 bases unmatched. Germline values: CDR1 KGHSH, CDR2 LQKENI. This sequence was found in a woman aged 30 to 39 in good health and CMV-seronegative. Source material: PBMCs. The chain combines TRBV18 with TRBJ2-1, with 14 bases that match TRBD2. CDR3 nucleotides: TGTGCCAGCTCACCGACTAGCGGGGGGGACAATGAGCAGTTCTTC. This gives the protein CASSPTSGGDNEQFF. Looking up the rest from reference TRBV18 and TRBJ2-1 gives the full variable domain: NAGVMQNPRHLVRRRGQEARLRCSPMKGHSHVYWYRQLPEEGLKFMVYLQKENIIDESGMPKERFSAEFPKEGPSILRIQQVVRGDSAAYFCASSPTSGGDNEQFFGPGTRLTVL.